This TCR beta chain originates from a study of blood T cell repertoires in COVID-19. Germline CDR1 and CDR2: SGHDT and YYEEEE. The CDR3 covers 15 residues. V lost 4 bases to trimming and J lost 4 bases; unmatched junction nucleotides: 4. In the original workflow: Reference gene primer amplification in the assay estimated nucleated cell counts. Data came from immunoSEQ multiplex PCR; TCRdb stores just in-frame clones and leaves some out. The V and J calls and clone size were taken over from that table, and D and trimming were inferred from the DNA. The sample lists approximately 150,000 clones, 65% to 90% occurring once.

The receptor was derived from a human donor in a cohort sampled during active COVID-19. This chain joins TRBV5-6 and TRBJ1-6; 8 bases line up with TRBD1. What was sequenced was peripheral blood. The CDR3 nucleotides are TGTGCCAGCAGCCCCCGGACAGGGTATAATTCACCCCTCCACTTT. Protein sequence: CASSPRTGYNSPLHF.